The clone carrying this T cell receptor beta chain was counted only a few times. These data originate in a study of blood T cell repertoires in COVID-19. For the study at large: Collection of acute and convalescent COVID-19 samples took place in the United States, Italy and Spain. T cells, B-cell-depleted T cells, or PBMCs supplied cDNA or gDNA.

Categorization into cohorts depended on clinical history that participants reported. CDR1 LNHDA and CDR2 SQIVND come from the germline V gene (reference sequence). The CDR3 runs 15 residues. The V segment lost 5 bases and the J segment 5 bases; nucleotides outside the gene matches: 11. Authors' analysis steps: Researchers report that nucleated cell counts were estimated from reference gene primer amplification. Clones were sequenced by immunoSEQ multiplex PCR, and TCRdb holds only the in-frame ones, with some missing. From that table come the V and J calls and clone size; the DNA was used to work out D and trimming. Counted here are roughly 200,000 clones, roughly 86% occurring once; the ten biggest clones make up around 5.7%.

This receptor was obtained from a middle-aged man with acute COVID-19. This chain links TRBV19 with TRBJ1-1; 7 nucleotides match TRBD1. Sequencing input: PBMCs or T cells enriched from blood (not recorded which). This chain's CDR3 is CASSPRQGLETEAFF. CDR3 bases: TGTGCCAGTAGTCCTCGACAGGGCCTGGAGACTGAAGCTTTCTTT.